This TCR beta chain was found in a study of blood T cell repertoires in COVID-19. The CDR3 runs to 17 residues. V lost 2 bases, J lost 0 bases, and 14 bases lay in between. From germline, CDR1 is SGHNT and CDR2 YENEEA. This table comes from immunoSEQ multiplex PCR, and its TCRdb copy is limited to in-frame clones, with some not included. This table has about 270,000 clones, roughly 86% appearing once. This sequence originates from a man in his forties or fifties with active or convalescent COVID-19. The sample comprised peripheral blood. The gene calls are TRBV11-3 and TRBJ2-1; no firm D call. CDR3 sequence: CASSLSLQVSSYNEQFF. The DNA of the CDR3 is TGTGCCAGCAGCTTAAGCCTCCAGGTTTCCTCCTACAATGAGCAGTTCTTC. The full variable domain, its missing parts supplied by reference TRBV11-3 and TRBJ2-1, is EAGVVQSPRYKIIEKKQPVAFWCNPISGHNTLYWYLQNLGQGPELLIRYENEEAVDDSQLPKDRFSAERLKGVDSTLKIQPAELGDSAVYLCASSLSLQVSSYNEQFFGPGTRLTVL.